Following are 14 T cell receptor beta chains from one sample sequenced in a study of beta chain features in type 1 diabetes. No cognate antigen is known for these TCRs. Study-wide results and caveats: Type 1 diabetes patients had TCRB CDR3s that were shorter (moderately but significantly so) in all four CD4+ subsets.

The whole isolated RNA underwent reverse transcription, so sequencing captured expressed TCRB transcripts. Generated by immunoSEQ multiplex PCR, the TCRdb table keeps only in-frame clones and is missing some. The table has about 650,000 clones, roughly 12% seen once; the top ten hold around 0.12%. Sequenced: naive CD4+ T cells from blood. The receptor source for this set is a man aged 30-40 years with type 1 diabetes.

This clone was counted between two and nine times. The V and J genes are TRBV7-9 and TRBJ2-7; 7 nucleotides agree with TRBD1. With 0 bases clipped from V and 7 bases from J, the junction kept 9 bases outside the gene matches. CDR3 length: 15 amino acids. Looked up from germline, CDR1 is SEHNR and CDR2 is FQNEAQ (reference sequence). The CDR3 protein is CASSLAEGGEQEQYF. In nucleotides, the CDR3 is TGTGCCAGCAGCTTAGCCGAAGGGGGCGAACAGGAGCAGTACTTC.

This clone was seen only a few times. The CDR3 sequence is CASSSTRHLEQFF. The CDR3 DNA follows: TGTGCCAGCAGTTCCACGAGACATTTAGAGCAGTTCTTC. The rearrangement uses TRBV25-1 and TRBJ2-1; D not resolved. The germline V and J ends were trimmed by 5 bases and 10 bases, with 15 bases remaining between them. CDR3 length: 13 amino acids. Germline loops: CDR1 MGHDK, CDR2 SYGVNS.

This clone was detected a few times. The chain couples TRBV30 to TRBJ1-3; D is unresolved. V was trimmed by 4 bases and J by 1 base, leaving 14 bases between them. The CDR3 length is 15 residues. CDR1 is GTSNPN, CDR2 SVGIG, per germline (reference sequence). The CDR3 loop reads CAWTLLDRSGNTIYF. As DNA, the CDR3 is TGTGCCTGGACCCTTTTGGACCGGTCTGGAAACACCATATATTTT.

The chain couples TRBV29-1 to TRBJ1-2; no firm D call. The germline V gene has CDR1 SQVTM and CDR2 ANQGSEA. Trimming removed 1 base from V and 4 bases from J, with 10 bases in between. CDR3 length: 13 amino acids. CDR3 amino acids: CSVEAAQIYGYTF. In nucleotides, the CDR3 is TGCAGCGTTGAAGCGGCGCAGATCTATGGCTACACCTTC.

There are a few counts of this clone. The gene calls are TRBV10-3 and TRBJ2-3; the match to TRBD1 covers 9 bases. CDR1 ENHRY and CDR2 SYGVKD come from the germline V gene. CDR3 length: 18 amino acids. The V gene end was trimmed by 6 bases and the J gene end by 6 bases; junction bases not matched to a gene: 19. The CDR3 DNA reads TGTGCCATCAGCGACTCTTCCATAGGACAGGGGAGACGGGATACGCAGTATTTT. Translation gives CAISDSSIGQGRRDTQYF.

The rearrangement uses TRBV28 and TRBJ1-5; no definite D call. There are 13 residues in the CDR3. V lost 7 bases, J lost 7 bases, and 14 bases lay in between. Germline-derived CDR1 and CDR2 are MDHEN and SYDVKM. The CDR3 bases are TGTGCCAGCACCGTTCCCCGCACACAGCCCCAGCATTTT. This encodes CASTVPRTQPQHF.

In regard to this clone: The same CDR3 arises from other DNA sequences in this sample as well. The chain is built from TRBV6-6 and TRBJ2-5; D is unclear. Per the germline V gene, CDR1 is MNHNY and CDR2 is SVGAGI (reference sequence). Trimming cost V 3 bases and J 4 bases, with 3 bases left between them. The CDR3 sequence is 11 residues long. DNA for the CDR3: TGTGCCAGCAGTTATAGAGAGACCCAGTACTTC. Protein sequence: CASSYRETQYF.

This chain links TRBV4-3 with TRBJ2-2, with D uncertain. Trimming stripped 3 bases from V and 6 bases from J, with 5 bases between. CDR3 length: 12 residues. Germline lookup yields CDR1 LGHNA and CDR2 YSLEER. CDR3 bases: TGCGCCAGCAGCCAGTATCCCGGGGAGCTGTTTTTT. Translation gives CASSQYPGELFF.

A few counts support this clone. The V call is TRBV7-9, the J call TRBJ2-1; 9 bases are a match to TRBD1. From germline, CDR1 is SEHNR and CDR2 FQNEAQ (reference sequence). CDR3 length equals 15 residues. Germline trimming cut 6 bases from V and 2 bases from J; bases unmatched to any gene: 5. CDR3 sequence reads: CASRVGQGPYNEQFF. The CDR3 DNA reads TGTGCCAGCAGAGTGGGACAGGGCCCCTACAATGAGCAGTTCTTC.

The CDR3 DNA sequence: TGTGCCAGCAGCTTAGCGAGGTTAGAGACCCAGTACTTC. Translating it yields CASSLARLETQYF. The chain employs TRBV11-2 and TRBJ2-5; D uncertain. There are 13 residues in the CDR3. Between the trimmed V and J ends, which lost 1 base and 4 bases, there was a span of 7 bases. CDR1 and CDR2 (germline): SGHAT, FQNNGV.

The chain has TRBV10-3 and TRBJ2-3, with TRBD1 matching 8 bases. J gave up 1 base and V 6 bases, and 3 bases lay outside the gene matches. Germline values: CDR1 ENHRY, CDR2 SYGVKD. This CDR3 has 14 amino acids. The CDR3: CAISIQGGTDTQYF. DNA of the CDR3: TGTGCCATCAGCATACAGGGGGGCACAGATACGCAGTATTTT.

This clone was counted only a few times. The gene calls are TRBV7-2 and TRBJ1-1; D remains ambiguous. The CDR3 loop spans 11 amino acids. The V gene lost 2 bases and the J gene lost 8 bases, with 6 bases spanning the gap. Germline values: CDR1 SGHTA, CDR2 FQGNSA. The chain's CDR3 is CASSLHVEAFF. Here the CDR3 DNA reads TGTGCCAGCAGCTTACATGTGGAAGCTTTCTTT.

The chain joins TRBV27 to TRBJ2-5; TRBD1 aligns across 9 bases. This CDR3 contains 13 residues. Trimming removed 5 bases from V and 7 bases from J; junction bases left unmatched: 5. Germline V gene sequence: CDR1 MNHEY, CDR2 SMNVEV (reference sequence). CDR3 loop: CASSPGQGLTQYF. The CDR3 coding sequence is TGTGCCAGCAGTCCCGGACAGGGGTTGACCCAGTACTTC.

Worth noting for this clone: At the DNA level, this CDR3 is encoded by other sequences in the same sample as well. The CDR3 nucleotides are TGTGCCAGCAGCACACAGGGGGATCAGCCCCAGCATTTT. This encodes CASSTQGDQPQHF. This chain connects TRBV6-6 to TRBJ1-5, with 8 positions matching TRBD1. The V gene end was trimmed by 6 bases and the J gene end by 5 bases; junction bases not matched to a gene: 3. Per the germline V gene, CDR1 is MNHNY and CDR2 is SVGAGI (reference sequence). The CDR3 length is 13 residues.